Only one count was recorded for the clone carrying this T cell receptor (beta chain). The data were obtained in a study of blood T cell repertoires in COVID-19. In the study overall: Both acute and convalescent COVID-19 samples were obtained from the United States, Italy and Spain.

Per the original data handling: Estimates of nucleated cell counts were drawn from the amplification of reference gene primers. Repertoires were generated with immunoSEQ multiplex PCR, while TCRdb's copy carries only in-frame clones and drops some. For V, J and clone size, that table is used; D and trimming come from the DNA. Among hundreds of thousands of clones listed, 85% to 90% were seen once. The germline gives CDR1 LNHDA, CDR2 SQIVND (reference sequence). V lost 7 bases and J lost 7; bases outside the gene matches: 9. The CDR3 is 13 amino acids. V gene TRBV19 combines with J gene TRBJ2-7; 8 positions match TRBD1. The sequence derives from a woman in her seventies with COVID-19, enrolled during active disease. What was sequenced was peripheral blood. For the CDR3, the DNA is TGTGCCAGTAAGCGGCAGGGGGCGAATGAGCAGTACTTC. This translates into CASKRQGANEQYF.